Following are 21 T cell receptor beta chains from one sample sequenced in a study of blood T cell repertoires in COVID-19. Sequencing used immunoSEQ multiplex PCR; TCRdb keeps in-frame clones, though not all of them. The sample lists about 300,000 clones, 88% occurring once. The specimen sequenced was peripheral blood. All receptors come from a man between 18 and 29 years old with active or convalescent COVID-19.

The genes are TRBV29-1 and TRBJ1-2, with TRBD1 as a possible D gene (6 bases). The V gene's germline CDR1 is SQVTM and CDR2 ANQGSEA. The V end lost 7 bases, the J end lost 5 bases, and 8 bases lay between the germline ends. This CDR3 is 10 amino acids long. The CDR3 reads CSATGYGYTF. DNA for the CDR3: TGCAGCGCCACAGGGTATGGCTACACCTTC.

V and J are TRBV6-6 and TRBJ1-1; 7 positions agree with TRBD1. This CDR3 contains 15 residues. V trimming: 2 bases; J trimming: 3 bases; junction bases outside the gene matches: 6. CDR1 and CDR2 from the germline V gene are MNHNY and SVGAGI (reference sequence). The CDR3 loop reads CASSYLKTGDTEAFF. As DNA, the CDR3 is TGTGCCAGCAGTTACCTAAAAACAGGGGACACTGAAGCTTTCTTT.

The chain combines TRBV10-3 with TRBJ2-1; D perhaps matches TRBD1 (6 bases). The CDR3 length is 14 residues. The V and J ends lost 3 bases and 7 bases respectively, with 13 bases between them. Looked up from germline, CDR1 is ENHRY and CDR2 is SYGVKD. CDR3 sequence (DNA): TGTGCCATCAGTGATGCGGGTCAGGGGAATGAGCAGTTCTTC. Protein product: CAISDAGQGNEQFF.

The chain carries TRBV19 and TRBJ1-5, with 7 bases fitting TRBD1. The germline V gene encodes CDR1 LNHDA and CDR2 SQIVND (reference sequence). CDR3 length: 15 amino acids. V shed 3 bases and J 5 bases; nucleotides not matched to a gene: 7. Here the CDR3 DNA reads TGTGCCAGTAGTATGATCACAGGGGTACATCAGCCCCAGCATTTT. This gives the protein CASSMITGVHQPQHF.

The gene calls are TRBV27 and TRBJ2-7; D may be TRBD2 (6 bases). This CDR3 region has 16 residues. Germline V gives CDR1 MNHEY, CDR2 SMNVEV (reference sequence). Trimming removed 2 bases at V and 7 bases at J, with 21 bases between. The CDR3 protein is CASSLTILAPREEQYF. CDR3 bases: TGTGCCAGCAGTTTAACAATACTAGCTCCTCGGGAGGAGCAGTACTTC.

The chain recombines TRBV4-3 with TRBJ2-5; 9 nucleotides match TRBD2. The CDR3 has 16 amino acids. The V segment lost 1 base and the J segment 5 bases; nucleotides outside the gene matches: 8. Germline loops: CDR1 LGHNA, CDR2 YSLEER. CDR3 nucleotides: TGCGCCAGCAGCCAAGCAGTAGCTAGCGGGGCGGAGACCCAGTACTTC. As protein: CASSQAVASGAETQYF.

The V and J genes are TRBV29-1 and TRBJ2-3; 7 bases align to TRBD1. The CDR3 covers 13 residues. V gave up 1 base and J gave up 5 bases; unmatched junction bases: 3. Germline CDR1 reads SQVTM; CDR2 reads ANQGSEA. Here the CDR3 DNA reads TGCAGCGTTGAAGCCCACAGGGGAGATACGCAGTATTTT. Protein sequence: CSVEAHRGDTQYF.

The chain is built from TRBV14 and TRBJ1-1; D gene uncertain. V was shortened by 1 base and J by 0 bases, with 9 bases between the two germline ends. The CDR3 is made up of 15 amino acids. CDR1 is SGHDN, CDR2 FVKESK, per germline. CDR3 loop: CASSQVGQVNTEAFF. The CDR3, as DNA: TGTGCCAGCAGCCAAGTTGGTCAGGTGAACACTGAAGCTTTCTTT.

There are a few counts of this clone. V usage is TRBV2 and J usage is TRBJ2-1; TRBD1 matches at 10 bases. V trimming: 6 bases; J trimming: 3 bases; junction bases outside the gene matches: 5. The germline V gene encodes CDR1 SNHLY and CDR2 FYNNEI. The CDR3 is made up of 15 amino acids. The CDR3 DNA reads TGTGCCAGCAGATCCGGGACAGGGGACTACAATGAGCAGTTCTTC. Amino acids: CASRSGTGDYNEQFF.

The rearrangement links TRBV12-5 to TRBJ2-1; 9 nucleotides agree with TRBD2. The germline gives CDR1 LGHNT, CDR2 FRNRAP. This CDR3 is built from 15 residues. V gave up 5 bases and J gave up 4 bases; unmatched junction bases: 6. The CDR3 here is CASGQAGGEYNEQFF. CDR3 coding DNA: TGTGCTAGTGGTCAAGCGGGGGGAGAGTACAATGAGCAGTTCTTC.

The gene calls are TRBV19 and TRBJ1-5; 10 bases line up with TRBD1. After removal of 5 bases from V and 1 base from J, the junction contained 5 bases not matched to a gene. The CDR3 totals 16 residues. The V gene's germline CDR1 is LNHDA and CDR2 SQIVND (reference sequence). The CDR3: CASSRGTGESNQPQHF. The CDR3 nucleotides are TGTGCCAGTAGTCGAGGGACAGGGGAAAGCAATCAGCCCCAGCATTTT.

The J gene is TRBJ2-3, the V gene TRBV9; 14 nucleotides line up with TRBD2. There are 16 residues in the CDR3. Germline V gene data show CDR1 as SGDLS and CDR2 as YYNGEE. V dropped 4 bases and J dropped 2; count of bases not matched to a gene: 3. CDR3 amino acids: CASSLGLAGDTDTQYF. In nucleotides, the CDR3 is TGTGCCAGCAGCCTGGGACTAGCGGGAGACACAGATACGCAGTATTTT.

V usage is TRBV6-2 or TRBV6-3 and J usage is TRBJ1-1; D is possibly TRBD1 (6 bases). The CDR3 runs to 13 residues. The V and J ends lost 6 bases and 3 bases respectively, with 11 bases between them. Germline lookup yields CDR1 MNHEY and CDR2 SVGEGT. The CDR3 loop reads CASSATGYTEAFF. CDR3 DNA: TGTGCCAGCAGCGCTACAGGGTACACTGAAGCTTTCTTT.

The rearrangement uses TRBV18 and TRBJ2-5; maybe TRBD1 (5 bases). In germline, CDR1 is KGHSH, CDR2 LQKENI. Trimming stripped 3 bases from V and 5 bases from J, with 10 bases between. The CDR3 extends over 13 amino acids. In DNA form, the CDR3 reads TGTGCCAGCTCACCGTCAGGGCAGGAGACCCAGTACTTC. Translating gives CASSPSGQETQYF. Variable domain in full (rest from reference TRBV18 and TRBJ2-5): NAGVMQNPRHLVRRRGQEARLRCSPMKGHSHVYWYRQLPEEGLKFMVYLQKENIIDESGMPKERFSAEFPKEGPSILRIQQVVRGDSAAYFCASSPSGQETQYFGPGTRLLVL.

The chain recombines TRBV3-1 (or the pseudogene TRBV3-2) with TRBJ1-3, with D perhaps TRBD1 (6 bases). In germline, CDR1 is LGHDT, CDR2 YNNKEL (reference sequence). The V gene lost 2 bases and the J gene lost 0 bases, with 11 bases spanning the gap. This CDR3 spans 16 amino acids. The CDR3 bases are TGTGCCAGCAGCCAACCAGGGGTCCTCTCTGGAAACACCATATATTTT. Its translation is CASSQPGVLSGNTIYF.

The chain recombines TRBV3-1 (or the pseudogene TRBV3-2) with TRBJ2-3, with D perhaps TRBD2 (7 bases). The CDR3 is 16 residues long. Germline values: CDR1 LGHDT, CDR2 YNNKEL (reference sequence). Trimming removed 4 bases from V and 5 bases from J, with 19 bases in between. This chain's CDR3 is CASSPPTGGPGDTQYF. The CDR3 DNA follows: TGTGCCAGCAGCCCGCCCACCGGGGGGCCAGGAGATACGCAGTATTTT.

The chain combines TRBV24-1 with TRBJ1-5; tentative D call: TRBD1 (6 bases). In germline, CDR1 is KGHDR, CDR2 SFDVKD. V was trimmed by 1 base and J by 0 bases, leaving 21 bases between them. This CDR3 has 20 residues. The CDR3 loop is CATSDFSTGFGQLSNQPQHF. CDR3 nucleotide sequence: TGTGCCACCAGTGATTTTTCTACCGGTTTTGGACAGCTTAGCAATCAGCCCCAGCATTTT.

This clone was seen more than once but under ten times. The chain carries TRBV7-9 and TRBJ1-1; D not certain. The germline CDR1 and CDR2 sequences are SEHNR and FQNEAQ (reference sequence). With 2 bases removed from V and 1 base from J, the gap between germline ends came to 11 bases. CDR3 length: 15 residues. The CDR3 DNA reads TGTGCCAGCAGCTTACGGCGGTTGGGGAACACTGAAGCTTTCTTT. It codes for CASSLRRLGNTEAFF.

The rearrangement links TRBV7-7 to TRBJ2-1; a possible D gene is TRBD2 (6 bases). The CDR3 is 15 amino acids. The V and J ends lost 5 bases and 3 bases respectively, with 14 bases between them. Germline-derived CDR1 and CDR2 are SSHAT and FNYEAQ (reference sequence). The CDR3 DNA follows: TGTGCCAGCAGCCCATCACCGGGGGACTACAATGAGCAGTTCTTC. It codes for CASSPSPGDYNEQFF.

The rearrangement links TRBV6-5 to TRBJ2-1, with a possible D match to TRBD1 (6 bases). The ends were cut back, 5 bases at V and 7 bases at J, with 15 bases in the middle. The CDR3 has 14 amino acids. CDR1 is MNHEY, CDR2 SVGAGI, per germline. The CDR3 reads CASSINRVANEQFF. DNA for the CDR3: TGTGCCAGCAGTATTAACAGGGTGGCGAATGAGCAGTTCTTC.

The CDR3 nucleotides are TGTGCCAGCAGCAAAAAGGTACAGACAACTAATGAAAAACTGTTTTTT. It encodes CASSKKVQTTNEKLFF. J is TRBJ1-4 and V is TRBV21-1; the table's D call, TRBD1, has no DNA check behind it. TRBV21-1 is flagged as a pseudogene. The CDR3 totals 16 residues.